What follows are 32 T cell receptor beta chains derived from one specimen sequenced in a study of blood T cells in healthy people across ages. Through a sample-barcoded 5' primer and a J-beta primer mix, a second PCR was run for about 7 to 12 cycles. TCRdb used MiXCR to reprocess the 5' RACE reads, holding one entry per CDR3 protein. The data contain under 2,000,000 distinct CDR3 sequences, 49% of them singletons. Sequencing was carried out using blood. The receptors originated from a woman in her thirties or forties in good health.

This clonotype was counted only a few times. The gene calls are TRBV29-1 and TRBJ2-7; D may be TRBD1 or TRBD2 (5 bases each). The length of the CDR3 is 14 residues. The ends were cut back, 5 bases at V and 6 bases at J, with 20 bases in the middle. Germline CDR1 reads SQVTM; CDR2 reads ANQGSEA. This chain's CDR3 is CSVRTTGGPSEQYF. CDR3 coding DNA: TGCAGCGTTAGAACCACTGGGGGTCCTAGCGAGCAGTACTTC.

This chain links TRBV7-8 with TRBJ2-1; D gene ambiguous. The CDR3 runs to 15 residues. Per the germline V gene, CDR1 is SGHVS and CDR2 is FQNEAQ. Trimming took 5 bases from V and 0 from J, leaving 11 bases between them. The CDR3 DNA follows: TGTGCCAGCAGCCCCTCGGCAGGCTCCTACAATGAGCAGTTCTTC. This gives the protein CASSPSAGSYNEQFF.

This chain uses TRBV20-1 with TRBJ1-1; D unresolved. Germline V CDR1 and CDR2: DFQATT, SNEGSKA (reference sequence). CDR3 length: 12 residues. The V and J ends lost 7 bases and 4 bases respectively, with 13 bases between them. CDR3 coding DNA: TGCAGTGGGGTACCGAGCTTCACTGAAGCTTTCTTT. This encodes CSGVPSFTEAFF.

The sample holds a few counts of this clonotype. CDR3 amino acids: CASTIPAFETQYF. The CDR3 nucleotides read TGTGCCAGCACCATCCCCGCCTTTGAGACCCAGTACTTC. The J gene is TRBJ2-5, the V gene TRBV12-3 or TRBV12-4; D is unclear. Trimming removed 7 bases at V and 5 bases at J, with 14 bases between. The length of the CDR3 is 13 residues.

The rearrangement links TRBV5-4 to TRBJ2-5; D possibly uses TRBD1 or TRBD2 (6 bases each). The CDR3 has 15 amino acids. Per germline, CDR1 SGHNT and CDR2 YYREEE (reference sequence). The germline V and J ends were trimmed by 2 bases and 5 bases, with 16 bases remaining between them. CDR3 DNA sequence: TGTGCCAGCAGCTTCTGGGGGGCGTTGGAGGAGACCCAGTACTTC. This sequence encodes CASSFWGALEETQYF.

CDR3 protein: CASSQEPLQNNQPQHF. In nucleotides, the CDR3 is TGCGCCAGCAGCCAAGAACCCCTACAGAACAATCAGCCCCAGCATTTT. The chain employs TRBV4-3 and TRBJ1-5; no firm D call. V was cut by 0 bases and J by 3 bases, with 12 bases left in between. Germline V gene sequence: CDR1 LGHNA, CDR2 YSLEER. The CDR3 runs 16 residues.

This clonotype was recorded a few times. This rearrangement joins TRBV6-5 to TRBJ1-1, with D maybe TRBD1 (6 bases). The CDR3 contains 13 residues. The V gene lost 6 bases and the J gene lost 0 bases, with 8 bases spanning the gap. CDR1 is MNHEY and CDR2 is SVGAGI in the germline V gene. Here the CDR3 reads CASRRQVNTEAFF. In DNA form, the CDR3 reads TGTGCCAGCAGGAGACAGGTGAACACTGAAGCTTTCTTT.

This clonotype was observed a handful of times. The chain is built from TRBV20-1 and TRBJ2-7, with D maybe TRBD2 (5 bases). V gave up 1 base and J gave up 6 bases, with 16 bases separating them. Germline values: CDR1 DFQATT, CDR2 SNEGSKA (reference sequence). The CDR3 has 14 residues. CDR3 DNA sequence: TGCAGTGCTAGAGCCCCAACCCGACGGGGCGAGCAGTACTTC. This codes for CSARAPTRRGEQYF.

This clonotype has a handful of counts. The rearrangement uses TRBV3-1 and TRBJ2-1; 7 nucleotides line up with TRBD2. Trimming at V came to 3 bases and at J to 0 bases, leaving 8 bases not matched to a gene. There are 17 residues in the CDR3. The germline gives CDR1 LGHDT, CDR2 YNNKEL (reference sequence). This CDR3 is CASSQFSGSSSYNEQFF. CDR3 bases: TGTGCCAGCAGCCAGTTTAGCGGGTCGAGCTCCTACAATGAGCAGTTCTTC.

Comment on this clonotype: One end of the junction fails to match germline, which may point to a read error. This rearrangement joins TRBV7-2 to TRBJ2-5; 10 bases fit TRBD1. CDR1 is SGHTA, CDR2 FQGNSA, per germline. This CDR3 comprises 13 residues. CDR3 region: CAGSKTGGGEQYF. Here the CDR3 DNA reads TGTGCCGGCAGCAAGACAGGGGGCGGTGAGCAGTACTTC.

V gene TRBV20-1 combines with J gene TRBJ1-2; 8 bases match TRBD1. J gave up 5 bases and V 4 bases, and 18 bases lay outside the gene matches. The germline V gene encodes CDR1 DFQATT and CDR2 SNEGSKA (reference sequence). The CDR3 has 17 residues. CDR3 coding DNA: TGCAGTGCTATAGTAACTCTCAGGACAGGGCCTGTTTATGGCTACACCTTC. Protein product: CSAIVTLRTGPVYGYTF.

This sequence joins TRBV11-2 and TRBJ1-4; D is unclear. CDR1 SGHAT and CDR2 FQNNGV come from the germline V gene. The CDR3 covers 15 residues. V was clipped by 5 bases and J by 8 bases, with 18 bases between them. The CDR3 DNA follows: TGTGCCAGCAGCGTCCAGGAAAGGGTTGGAGAAAAACTGTTTTTT. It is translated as CASSVQERVGEKLFF.

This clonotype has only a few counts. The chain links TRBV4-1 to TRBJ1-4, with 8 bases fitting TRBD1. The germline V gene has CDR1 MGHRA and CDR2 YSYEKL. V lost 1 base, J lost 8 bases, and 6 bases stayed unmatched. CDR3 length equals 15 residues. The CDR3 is CASSQADRGWEKLFF. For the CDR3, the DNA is TGCGCCAGCAGCCAAGCCGACAGGGGTTGGGAAAAACTGTTTTTT.

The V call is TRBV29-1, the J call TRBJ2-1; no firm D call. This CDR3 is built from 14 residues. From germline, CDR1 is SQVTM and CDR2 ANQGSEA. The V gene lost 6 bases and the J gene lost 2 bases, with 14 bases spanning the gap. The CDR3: CSVTLGSTYNEQFF. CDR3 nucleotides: TGCAGCGTGACGTTAGGGTCCACCTACAATGAGCAGTTCTTC.

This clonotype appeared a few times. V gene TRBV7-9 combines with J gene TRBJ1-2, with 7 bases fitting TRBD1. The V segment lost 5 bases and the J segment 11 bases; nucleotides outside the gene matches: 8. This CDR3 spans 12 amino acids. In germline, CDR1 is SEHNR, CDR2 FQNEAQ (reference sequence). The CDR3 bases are TGTGCCAGCAGCCGAGGGACAGACCCTTACACCTTC. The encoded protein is CASSRGTDPYTF.

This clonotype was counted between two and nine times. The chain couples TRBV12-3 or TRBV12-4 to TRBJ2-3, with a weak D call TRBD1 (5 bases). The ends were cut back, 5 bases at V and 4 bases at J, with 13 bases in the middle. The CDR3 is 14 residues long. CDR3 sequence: CASSPGYRADTQYF. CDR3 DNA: TGTGCCAGCAGTCCAGGGTACCGAGCAGATACGCAGTATTTT.

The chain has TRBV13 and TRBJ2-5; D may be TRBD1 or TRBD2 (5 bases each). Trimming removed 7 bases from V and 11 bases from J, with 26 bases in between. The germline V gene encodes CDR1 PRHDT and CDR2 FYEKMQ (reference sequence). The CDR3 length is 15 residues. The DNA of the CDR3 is TGTGCCAGCACCTCCAGGAGGCAGGGTATCAATGAGCAGTACTTC. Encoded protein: CASTSRRQGINEQYF. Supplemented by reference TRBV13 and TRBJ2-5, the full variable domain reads AAGVIQSPRHLIKEKRETATLKCYPIPRHDTVYWYQQGPGQDPQFLISFYEKMQSDKGSIPDRFSAQQFSDYHSELNMSSLELGDSALYFCASTSRRQGINEQYFGPGTRLLVL.

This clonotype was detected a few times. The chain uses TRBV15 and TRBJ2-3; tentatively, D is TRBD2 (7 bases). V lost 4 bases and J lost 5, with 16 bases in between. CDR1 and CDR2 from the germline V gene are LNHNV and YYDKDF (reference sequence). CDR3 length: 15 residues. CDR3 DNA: TGTGCCACCAGCAACGCGGGGGCTATTCTAGATACGCAGTATTTT. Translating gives CATSNAGAILDTQYF. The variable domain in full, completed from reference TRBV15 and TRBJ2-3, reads DAMVIQNPRYQVTQFGKPVTLSCSQTLNHNVMYWYQQKSSQAPKLLFHYYDKDFNNEADTPDNFQSRRPNTSFCFLDIRSPGLGDTAMYLCATSNAGAILDTQYFGPGTRLTVL.

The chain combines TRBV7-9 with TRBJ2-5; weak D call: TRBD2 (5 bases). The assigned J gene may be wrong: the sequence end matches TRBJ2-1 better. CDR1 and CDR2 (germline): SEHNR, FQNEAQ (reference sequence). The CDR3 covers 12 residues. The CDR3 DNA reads TGTGCCAGCAGCTTGGAGGCAGAGACCCAGTTCTTC. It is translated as CASSLEAETQFF.

CDR3 residues: CASSLDPASGYGYTF. For the CDR3, the DNA is TGTGCCAGCAGCTTGGACCCGGCCTCGGGCTATGGCTACACCTTC. The V call is TRBV5-5, the J call TRBJ1-2; D unresolved. The CDR3 totals 15 residues. CDR1 is SGHKS and CDR2 is YYEKEE in the germline V gene (reference sequence). V was pared by 0 bases and J by 4 bases, with 13 bases between.

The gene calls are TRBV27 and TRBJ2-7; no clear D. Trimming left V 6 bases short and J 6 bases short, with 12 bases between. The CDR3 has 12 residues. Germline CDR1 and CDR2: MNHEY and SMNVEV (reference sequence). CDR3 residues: CASSRSTGEQYF. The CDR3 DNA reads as TGTGCCAGCAGCCGCTCGACGGGCGAGCAGTACTTC.

In nucleotides, the CDR3 is TGTGCCACCAGCAGAGATATGGGGGGCAATGAGCAGTTCTTC. Translation: CATSRDMGGNEQFF. V and J are TRBV15 and TRBJ2-1, with D maybe TRBD2 (6 bases). This CDR3 is 14 amino acids long. Trimming left V 0 bases short and J 6 bases short, with 9 bases between. CDR1 LNHNV and CDR2 YYDKDF come from the germline V gene (reference sequence).

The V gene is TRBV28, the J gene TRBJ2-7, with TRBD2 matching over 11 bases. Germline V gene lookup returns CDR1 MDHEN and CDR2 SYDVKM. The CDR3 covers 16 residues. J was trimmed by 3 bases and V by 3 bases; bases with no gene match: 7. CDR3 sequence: CASSFRAGTSGYEQYF. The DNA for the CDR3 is TGTGCCAGCAGTTTTCGTGCCGGGACTAGCGGCTACGAGCAGTACTTC.

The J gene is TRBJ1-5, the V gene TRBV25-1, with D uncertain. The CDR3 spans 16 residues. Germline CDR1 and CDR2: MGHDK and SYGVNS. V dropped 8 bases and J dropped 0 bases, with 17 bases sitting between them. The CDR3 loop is CASHGGQFYSNQPQHF. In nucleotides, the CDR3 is TGTGCCAGCCACGGAGGGCAATTTTATAGCAATCAGCCCCAGCATTTT.

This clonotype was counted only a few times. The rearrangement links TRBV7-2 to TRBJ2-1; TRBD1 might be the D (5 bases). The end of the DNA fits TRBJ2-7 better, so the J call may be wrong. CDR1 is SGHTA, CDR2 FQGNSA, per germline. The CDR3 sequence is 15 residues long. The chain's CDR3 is CASIPATVSYNEQYF. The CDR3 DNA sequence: TGTGCCAGCATCCCGGCGACAGTCTCCTACAATGAGCAGTACTTC.

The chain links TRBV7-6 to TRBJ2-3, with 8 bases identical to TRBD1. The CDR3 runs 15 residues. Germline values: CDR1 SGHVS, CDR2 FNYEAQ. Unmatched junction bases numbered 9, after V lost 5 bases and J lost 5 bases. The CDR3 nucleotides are TGTGCCAGCAGCCAACCCGGACAGGGTCAAGATACGCAGTATTTT. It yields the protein CASSQPGQGQDTQYF.

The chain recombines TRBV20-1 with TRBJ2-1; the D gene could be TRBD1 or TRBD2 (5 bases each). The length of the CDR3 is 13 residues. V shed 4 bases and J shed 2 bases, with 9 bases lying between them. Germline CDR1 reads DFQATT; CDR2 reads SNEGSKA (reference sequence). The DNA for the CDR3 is TGCAGTGCTAATCTGGGACCCTACAATGAGCAGTTCTTC. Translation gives CSANLGPYNEQFF.

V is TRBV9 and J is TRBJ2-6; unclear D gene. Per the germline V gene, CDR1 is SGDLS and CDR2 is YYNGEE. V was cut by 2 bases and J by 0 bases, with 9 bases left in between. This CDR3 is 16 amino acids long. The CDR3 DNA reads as TGTGCCAGCAGCGTCGGGCACAGCTCTGGGGCCAACGTCCTGACTTTC. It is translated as CASSVGHSSGANVLTF.

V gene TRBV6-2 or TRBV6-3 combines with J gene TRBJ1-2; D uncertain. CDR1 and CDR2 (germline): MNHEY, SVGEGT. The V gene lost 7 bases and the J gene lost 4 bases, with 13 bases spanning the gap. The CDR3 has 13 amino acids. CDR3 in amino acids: CASTTQELYGYTF. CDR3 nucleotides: TGTGCCAGCACTACGCAGGAACTCTATGGCTACACCTTC.

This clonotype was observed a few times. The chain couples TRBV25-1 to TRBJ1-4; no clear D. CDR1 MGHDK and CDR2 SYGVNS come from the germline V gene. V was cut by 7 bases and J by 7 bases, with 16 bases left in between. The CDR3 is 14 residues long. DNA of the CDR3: TGTGCCAGCACCGGGGAACTAGGACCTGAAAAACTGTTTTTT. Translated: CASTGELGPEKLFF.

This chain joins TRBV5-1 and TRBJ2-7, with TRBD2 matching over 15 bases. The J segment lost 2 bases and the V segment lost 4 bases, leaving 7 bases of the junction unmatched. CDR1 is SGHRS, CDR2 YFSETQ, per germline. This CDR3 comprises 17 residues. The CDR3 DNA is TGCGCCAGCAGCCCTCAGGGACTAGCGGGGGGACCCTACGAGCAGTACTTC. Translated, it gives CASSPQGLAGGPYEQYF.

The CDR3 coding sequence is TGTGCCAGCAGTTACAAGACCGCGGTAGGGACAGGGGCGGTCTACACCTTC. Residues: CASSYKTAVGTGAVYTF. V gene TRBV6-5 combines with J gene TRBJ1-2, with 10 bases identical to TRBD1. Unmatched junction bases numbered 16, after V lost 2 bases and J lost 10 bases. The CDR3 is made up of 17 amino acids. CDR1 MNHEY and CDR2 SVGAGI come from the germline V gene.